A single sample is the source of the 19 T cell receptor beta chains below, sequenced in a study of T-cell memory formation after mild COVID-19. From the 5' RACE reads, TCRdb called clonotypes with MiXCR, one entry per CDR3 protein. The table lists about 140,000 distinct CDR3 sequences, roughly 6.3% of them singletons, with roughly 1.9% in the top ten. Sequencing input: PBMCs or a T cell subset sorted from them (not recorded which). Every receptor here comes from an adult woman who had mild COVID-19 (a few samples of this study predate the infection). Cell type and time point are not known.

The J gene is TRBJ2-5, the V gene TRBV7-9; D not certain. Germline CDR1 reads SEHNR; CDR2 reads FQNEAQ (reference sequence). The CDR3 is made up of 13 amino acids. With 5 bases removed from V and 5 bases from J, the gap between germline ends came to 12 bases. The CDR3 sequence is CASSHAQWETQYF. CDR3 nucleotides: TGTGCCAGCAGCCACGCACAGTGGGAGACCCAGTACTTC.

This clonotype was counted many times. The gene calls are TRBV5-1 and TRBJ2-5, with 8 bases lining up with TRBD2. Per germline, CDR1 SGHRS and CDR2 YFSETQ. Unmatched junction bases numbered 3, after V lost 4 bases and J lost 1 base. The CDR3 runs to 14 residues. This CDR3 is CASSPAGGQETQYF. The CDR3 region has the DNA TGCGCCAGCAGCCCGGCGGGGGGCCAAGAGACCCAGTACTTC.

This clonotype was recorded at least ten times. The chain couples TRBV7-9 to TRBJ2-2, with 8 positions matching TRBD1. The V and J ends lost 5 bases and 0 bases, in that order; junction bases with no gene match: 8. The CDR3 has 17 residues. Germline assignment: CDR1 SEHNR and CDR2 FQNEAQ (reference sequence). The CDR3: CASSPPGTGSNTGELFF. In nucleotides, the CDR3 is TGTGCCAGCAGCCCTCCAGGGACAGGATCGAACACCGGGGAGCTGTTTTTT. Full variable domain (outside the CDR3, taken from reference TRBV7-9 and TRBJ2-2): DTGVSQNPRHKITKRGQNVTFRCDPISEHNRLYWYRQTLGQGPEFLTYFQNEAQLEKSRLLSDRFSAERPKGSFSTLEIQRTEQGDSAMYLCASSPPGTGSNTGELFFGEGSRLTVL.

This clonotype has just a few counts. The chain carries TRBV20-1 and TRBJ2-7; 8 nucleotides agree with TRBD2. The V gene end was trimmed by 5 bases and the J gene end by 5 bases; junction bases not matched to a gene: 8. The CDR3 sequence is 13 residues long. Germline CDR1 is DFQATT and CDR2 is SNEGSKA (reference sequence). The CDR3 sequence is CSAPGLVAHEQYF. CDR3 DNA sequence: TGCAGTGCTCCGGGACTAGTGGCCCACGAGCAGTACTTC.

In this sample, this clonotype turned up many times. The chain has TRBV5-1 and TRBJ2-1; TRBD2 might be the D (5 bases). V was trimmed by 1 base and J by 10 bases, leaving 9 bases between them. Germline values: CDR1 SGHRS, CDR2 YFSETQ. The CDR3 is 12 amino acids. The chain's CDR3 is CASSLRGLEQFF. The CDR3 region has the DNA TGCGCCAGCAGCTTGCGAGGGCTCGAGCAGTTCTTC.

The sample holds many counts of this clonotype. The V gene is TRBV12-3 or TRBV12-4, the J gene TRBJ1-2, with no clear D. CDR3 length: 13 residues. The V end was cut by 8 bases, the J end by 4 bases, with 14 bases between. CDR3 sequence: CASGNNLRYGYTF. CDR3 nucleotide sequence: TGTGCCAGCGGTAACAACCTTCGCTATGGCTACACCTTC.

This clonotype was detected a few times. The chain combines TRBV4-3 with TRBJ2-6; D is perhaps TRBD1 or TRBD2 (5 bases each). Germline V gene sequence: CDR1 LGHNA, CDR2 YSLEER. The CDR3 length is 18 residues. V was clipped by 2 bases and J by 2 bases, with 16 bases between them. The CDR3 nucleotides read TGCGCCAGCAGCCAATCTTCGGGACCATCTCCTGGGGCCAACGTCCTGACTTTC. This sequence encodes CASSQSSGPSPGANVLTF.

This clonotype was seen at least ten times. This chain links TRBV5-1 with TRBJ2-5; D uncertain. CDR1 and CDR2 from the germline V gene are SGHRS and YFSETQ. The V and J ends lost 3 bases and 2 bases respectively, with 5 bases between them. The CDR3 contains 12 residues. CDR3 protein: CASSWAQETQYF. The CDR3 nucleotides read TGCGCCAGCAGCTGGGCTCAAGAGACCCAGTACTTC.

This clonotype was seen repeatedly, ten times or more. This chain uses TRBV5-1 with TRBJ1-2; D is unclear. V dropped 4 bases and J dropped 3 bases, with 16 bases sitting between them. This CDR3 spans 15 amino acids. CDR1 and CDR2 (germline): SGHRS, YFSETQ. The CDR3 sequence: CASSTTDVGDYGYTF. As DNA, the CDR3 is TGCGCCAGCAGCACAACGGATGTCGGGGACTATGGCTACACCTTC.

This clonotype has a handful of counts. V is TRBV7-2 and J is TRBJ2-5; possibly TRBD2 for D (6 bases). Trimming took 1 base from V and 2 from J, leaving 20 bases between them. This CDR3 region has 18 residues. Germline V gene data show CDR1 as SGHTA and CDR2 as FQGNSA. The CDR3 coding sequence is TGTGCCAGCAGCTTAGGGGTTAGCGGAGCACTTAGTCAAGAGACCCAGTACTTC. Protein sequence: CASSLGVSGALSQETQYF.

The table lists this clonotype with many counts. The genes are TRBV12-3 or TRBV12-4 and TRBJ1-1; 7 bases line up with TRBD1. The CDR3 is 15 residues long. The ends lost 5 bases at V and 5 bases at J; junction bases unmatched: 11. Here the CDR3 reads CASSPSGRGRTEAFF. CDR3 nucleotides: TGTGCCAGCAGTCCTAGTGGAAGGGGGCGGACTGAAGCTTTCTTT.

This clonotype was detected ten times or more. The chain's CDR3 is CASSQDVAGETQYF. The DNA of the CDR3 is TGTGCCAGCAGCCAAGATGTGGCGGGGGAGACCCAGTACTTC. The chain uses TRBV3-1 and TRBJ2-5, with a possible D match to TRBD2 (6 bases). V was clipped by 0 bases and J by 5 bases, with 10 bases between them. This CDR3 contains 14 residues. Germline CDR1 reads LGHDT; CDR2 reads YNNKEL (reference sequence).

This clonotype was seen at least ten times. The chain uses TRBV11-1 and TRBJ1-1; D uncertain. The CDR3 spans 11 residues. The germline CDR1 and CDR2 sequences are SGHAT and FQDESV (reference sequence). Trimming cost V 2 bases and J 5 bases, with 3 bases left between them. CDR3 nucleotide sequence: TGTGCCAGCAGCTTACAGACTGAAGCTTTCTTT. It yields the protein CASSLQTEAFF. Full variable domain (missing parts from reference TRBV11-1 and TRBJ1-1): EAEVAQSPRYKITEKSQAVAFWCDPISGHATLYWYRQILGQGPELLVQFQDESVVDDSQLPKDRFSAERLKGVDSTLKIQPAELGDSAMYLCASSLQTEAFFGQGTRLTVV.

This clonotype was picked up a small number of times. The rearrangement uses TRBV18 and TRBJ2-5; D gene uncertain. Germline V gene sequence: CDR1 KGHSH, CDR2 LQKENI. This CDR3 has 12 amino acids. V was trimmed by 3 bases and J by 3 bases, leaving 5 bases between them. CDR3 region: CASSPLKETQYF. The CDR3 DNA is TGTGCCAGCTCACCTTTAAAAGAGACCCAGTACTTC.

The table lists this clonotype with many counts. This chain joins TRBV7-3 and TRBJ2-1, with TRBD2 identical over 8 bases. The CDR3 loop spans 15 amino acids. The germline CDR1 and CDR2 sequences are SGHTA and FQGTGA. The J segment lost 1 base and the V segment lost 3 bases, leaving 2 bases of the junction unmatched. The CDR3 DNA reads TGTGCCAGCAGCTTCGTAGCGGGATCCTACAATGAGCAGTTCTTC. As protein: CASSFVAGSYNEQFF.

This clonotype was seen more than once but under ten times. This chain connects TRBV3-1 to TRBJ2-1; D is undetermined. This CDR3 comprises 15 residues. V was shortened by 0 bases and J by 0 bases, with 6 bases between the two germline ends. Germline V gene sequence: CDR1 LGHDT, CDR2 YNNKEL (reference sequence). The CDR3 nucleotides are TGTGCCAGCAGCCAAGATCCGTACTCCTACAATGAGCAGTTCTTC. Its translation: CASSQDPYSYNEQFF.

This clonotype was found many times. The chain couples TRBV9 to TRBJ2-1; 16 bases align to TRBD2. Per germline, CDR1 SGDLS and CDR2 YYNGEE. Trimming removed 0 bases from V and 13 bases from J; junction bases left unmatched: 10. The CDR3 spans 17 residues. CDR3 residues: CASSVDPGTSGGVTQFF. CDR3 bases: TGTGCCAGCAGCGTAGATCCCGGGACTAGCGGGGGGGTTACACAGTTCTTC.

The rearrangement links TRBV6-2 or TRBV6-3 to TRBJ1-2; D might be TRBD1 (5 bases). This CDR3 has 13 residues. Germline V gene lookup returns CDR1 MNHEY and CDR2 SVGEGT. The V end lost 6 bases, the J end lost 5 bases, and 13 bases lay between the germline ends. The CDR3 DNA reads TGTGCCAGCAGGGACCCGCGACAGTATGGCTACACCTTC. This codes for CASRDPRQYGYTF.

This clonotype showed up just a few times. This rearrangement joins TRBV20-1 to TRBJ1-1, with D tentatively TRBD1 (5 bases). CDR3 length: 13 amino acids. CDR1 is DFQATT and CDR2 is SNEGSKA in the germline V gene (reference sequence). V was trimmed by 3 bases and J by 3 bases, leaving 11 bases between them. DNA for the CDR3: TGCAGTGCTAGTTTGGGCAGGGACACTGAAGCTTTCTTT. Encoded protein: CSASLGRDTEAFF.